The following is a T cell receptor beta chain sequence with its context. The data belong to a study of blood T cell repertoires in COVID-19. Study context: Samples representing acute and convalescent COVID-19 were sourced from the United States, Italy and Spain. PBMCs, B-cell-depleted T cells, or T cells were the source of the cDNA or gDNA that made up the material.

As handled by the study authors: Estimated nucleated cell counts came from reference gene primer amplification. Repertoires were generated with immunoSEQ multiplex PCR, while TCRdb's copy carries only in-frame clones and drops some. V, J and clone size derive from that table, while D and trimming were established from the DNA sequence. The profile shows about 250,000 clones, roughly 86% of them singletons. The origin of this receptor is a woman aged 60-70 years who had recovered from COVID-19. The sequenced sample was peripheral blood.

CDR3 residues: CASSFYGGDEQFF. The CDR3 DNA reads as TGTGCCAGCAGCTTCTATGGGGGCGATGAGCAGTTCTTC. The chain joins TRBV5-5 to TRBJ2-1, with D possibly TRBD1 on 6 matching bases. The CDR3 has 13 residues. Looked up from germline, CDR1 is SGHKS and CDR2 is YYEKEE (reference sequence). Trimming stripped 2 bases from V and 8 bases from J, with 11 bases between.